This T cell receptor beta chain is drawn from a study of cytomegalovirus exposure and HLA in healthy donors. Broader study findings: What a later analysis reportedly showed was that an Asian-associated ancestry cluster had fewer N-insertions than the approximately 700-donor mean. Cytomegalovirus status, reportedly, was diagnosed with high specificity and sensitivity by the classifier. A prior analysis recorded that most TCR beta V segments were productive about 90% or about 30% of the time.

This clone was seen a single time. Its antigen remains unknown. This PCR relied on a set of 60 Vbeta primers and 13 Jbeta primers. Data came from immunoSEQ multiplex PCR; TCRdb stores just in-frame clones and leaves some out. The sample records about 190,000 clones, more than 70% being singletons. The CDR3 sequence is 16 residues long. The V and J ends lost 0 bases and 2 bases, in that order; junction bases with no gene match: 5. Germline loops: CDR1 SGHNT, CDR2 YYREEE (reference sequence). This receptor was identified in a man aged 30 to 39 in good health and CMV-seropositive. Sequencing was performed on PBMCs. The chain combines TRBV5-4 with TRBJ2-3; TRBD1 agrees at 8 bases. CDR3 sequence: CASSLGGTGTTDTQYF. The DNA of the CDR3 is TGTGCCAGCAGCTTGGGTGGGACAGGCACCACAGATACGCAGTATTTT. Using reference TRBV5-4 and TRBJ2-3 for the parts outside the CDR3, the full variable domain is ETGVTQSPTHLIKTRGQQVTLRCSSQSGHNTVSWYQQALGQGPQFIFQYYREEENGRGNFPPRFSGLQFPNYSSELNVNALELDDSALYLCASSLGGTGTTDTQYFGPGTRLTVL.